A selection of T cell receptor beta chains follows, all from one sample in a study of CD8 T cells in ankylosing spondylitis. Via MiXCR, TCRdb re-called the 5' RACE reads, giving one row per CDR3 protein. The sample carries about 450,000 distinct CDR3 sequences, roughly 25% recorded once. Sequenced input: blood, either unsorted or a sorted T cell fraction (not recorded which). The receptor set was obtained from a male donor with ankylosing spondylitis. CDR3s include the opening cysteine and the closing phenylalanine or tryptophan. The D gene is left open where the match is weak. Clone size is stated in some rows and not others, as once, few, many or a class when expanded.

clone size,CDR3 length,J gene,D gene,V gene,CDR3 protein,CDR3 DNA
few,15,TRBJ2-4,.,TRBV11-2,CASTIDRLAKNIQYF,TGTGCCAGCACTATTGACAGACTAGCCAAAAACATTCAGTACTTC
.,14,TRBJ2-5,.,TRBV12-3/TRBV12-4,CASRPGTRQETQYF,TGTGCCAGCAGACCCGGGACACGGCAAGAGACCCAGTACTTC
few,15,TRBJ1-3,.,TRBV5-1,CASSLPTGSGNTIYF,TGCGCCAGCAGCTTACCGACAGGCTCTGGAAACACCATATATTTT
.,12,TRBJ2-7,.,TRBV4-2,CASSQDTNEQYF,TGTGCCAGCAGCCAAGATACGAACGAGCAGTACTTC
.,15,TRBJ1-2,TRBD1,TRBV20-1,CSAALGQGRVYGYTF,TGCAGTGCTGCCCTGGGACAGGGAAGGGTTTATGGCTACACCTTC
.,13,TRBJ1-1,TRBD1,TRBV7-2,CASSLAGQGIAFF,TGTGCCAGCAGCTTAGCGGGACAGGGGATCGCTTTCTTT
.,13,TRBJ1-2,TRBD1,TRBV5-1,CASKQGTNYGYTF,TGCGCCAGTAAACAGGGGACTAACTATGGCTACACCTTC
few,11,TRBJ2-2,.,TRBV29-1,CSHGGNGELFF,TGCAGCCACGGGGGTAACGGGGAGCTGTTTTTT
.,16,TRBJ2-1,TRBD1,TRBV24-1,CATSDPEWTGSGEQFF,TGTGCCACCAGTGATCCCGAATGGACAGGGTCGGGCGAGCAGTTCTTC
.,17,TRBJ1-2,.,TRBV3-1,CASSQKGAVSSYYGYTF,TGTGCCAGCAGCCAAAAAGGGGCAGTTTCGTCTTACTATGGCTACACCTTC
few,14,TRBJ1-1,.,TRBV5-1,CASSLRTLGTEAFF,TGCGCCAGCAGCTTGCGTACCCTGGGGACTGAAGCTTTCTTT
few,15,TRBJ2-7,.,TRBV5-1,CASSLDPTDLREQYF,TGCGCCAGCAGCTTGGATCCGACGGATCTACGGGAGCAGTACTTC
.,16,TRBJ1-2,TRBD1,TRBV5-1,CASSLEGQRLNYGYTF,TGCGCCAGCAGCTTGGAGGGACAGAGACTTAACTATGGCTACACCTTC
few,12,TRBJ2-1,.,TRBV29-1,CSVDSGFNEQFF,TGCAGCGTTGATTCCGGGTTCAATGAGCAGTTCTTC
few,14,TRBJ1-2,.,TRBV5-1,CASSLVGAGSGYTF,TGCGCCAGCAGCTTGGTTGGGGCGGGGAGCGGCTACACCTTC
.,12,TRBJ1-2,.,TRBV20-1,CSAAGAYYGYTF,TGCAGTGCTGCAGGAGCGTACTATGGCTACACCTTC
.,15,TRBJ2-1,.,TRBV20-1,CSARDHGDSYNEQFF,TGCAGTGCTAGAGATCACGGGGACTCCTACAATGAGCAGTTCTTC
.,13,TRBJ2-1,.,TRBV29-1,CSVGTSTYNEQFF,TGCAGCGTTGGGACTTCTACCTACAATGAGCAGTTCTTC
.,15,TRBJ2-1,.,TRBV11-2,CASSLDRGLFNEQFF,TGTGCCAGCAGCTTAGATAGGGGTCTGTTCAATGAGCAGTTCTTC
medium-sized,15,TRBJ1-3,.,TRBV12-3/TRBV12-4,CASRPDSYSGNTIYF,TGTGCCAGCAGACCGGACAGTTACTCTGGAAACACCATATATTTT
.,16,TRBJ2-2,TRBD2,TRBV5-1,CASSSSVAGGIGELFF,TGCGCCAGCAGCTCGTCGGTAGCGGGAGGTATCGGGGAGCTGTTTTTT
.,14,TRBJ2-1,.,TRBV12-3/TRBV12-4,CASSPDGSYNEQFF,TGTGCCAGCAGTCCAGATGGGTCCTACAATGAGCAGTTCTTC
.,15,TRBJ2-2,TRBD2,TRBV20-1,CSARLAGGPRGELFF,TGCAGTGCTAGACTAGCGGGAGGCCCACGAGGGGAGCTGTTTTTT
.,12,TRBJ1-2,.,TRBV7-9,CASSLANEAYTF,TGTGCCAGCAGCTTAGCGAATGAGGCCTACACCTTC
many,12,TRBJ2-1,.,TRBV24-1,CATESGGTEQFF,TGTGCCACTGAATCGGGGGGCACTGAGCAGTTCTTC
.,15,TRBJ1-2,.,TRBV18,CASSPGLNTPYGYTF,TGTGCCAGCTCACCCGGACTAAACACCCCCTATGGCTACACCTTC
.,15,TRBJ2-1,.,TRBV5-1,CASSLAGGLSYEQFF,TGCGCCAGCAGCTTGGCCGGGGGCCTGAGCTATGAGCAGTTCTTC
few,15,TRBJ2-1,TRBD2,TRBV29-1,CSALGSSGSYNEQFF,TGCAGCGCTCTAGGGAGTAGCGGGAGTTACAATGAGCAGTTCTTC
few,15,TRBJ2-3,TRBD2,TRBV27,CASSLAGVWEDTQYF,TGTGCCAGCAGTCTAGCGGGAGTTTGGGAAGATACGCAGTATTTT
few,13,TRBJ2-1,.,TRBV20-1,CSCRRGPGNEQFF,TGCAGTTGCCGTCGTGGGCCGGGAAATGAGCAGTTCTTC
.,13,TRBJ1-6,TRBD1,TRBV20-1,CSAKQGAESPLHF,TGCAGTGCGAAACAGGGGGCTGAATCACCCCTCCACTTT
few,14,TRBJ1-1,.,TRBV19,CASSPNPNVPEAFF,TGTGCCAGTAGCCCGAACCCTAATGTCCCTGAAGCTTTCTTT
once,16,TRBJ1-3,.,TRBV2,CASSEGPPLSGNTIYF,TGTGCCAGCAGTGAGGGACCTCCGCTCTCTGGAAACACCATATATTTT
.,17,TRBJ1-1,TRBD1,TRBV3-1,CASENRRDRGLNTEAFF,TGTGCCAGCGAGAATCGGCGGGACAGGGGGCTGAACACTGAAGCTTTCTTT